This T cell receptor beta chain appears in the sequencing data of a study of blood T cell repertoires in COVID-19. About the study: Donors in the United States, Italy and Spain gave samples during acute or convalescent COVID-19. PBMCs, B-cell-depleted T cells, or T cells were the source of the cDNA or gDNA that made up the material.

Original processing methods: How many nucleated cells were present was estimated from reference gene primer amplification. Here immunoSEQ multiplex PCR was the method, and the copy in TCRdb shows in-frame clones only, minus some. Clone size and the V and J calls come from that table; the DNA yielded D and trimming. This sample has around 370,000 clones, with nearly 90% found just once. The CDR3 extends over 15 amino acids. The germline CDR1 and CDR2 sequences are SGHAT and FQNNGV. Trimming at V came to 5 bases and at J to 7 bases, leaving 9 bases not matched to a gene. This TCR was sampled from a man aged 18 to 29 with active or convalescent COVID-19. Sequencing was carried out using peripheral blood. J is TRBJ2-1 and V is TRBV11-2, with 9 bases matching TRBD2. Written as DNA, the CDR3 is TGTGCCAGCAGCCTCGAGCGGGGGGCCTTTAATGAGCAGTTCTTC. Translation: CASSLERGAFNEQFF.